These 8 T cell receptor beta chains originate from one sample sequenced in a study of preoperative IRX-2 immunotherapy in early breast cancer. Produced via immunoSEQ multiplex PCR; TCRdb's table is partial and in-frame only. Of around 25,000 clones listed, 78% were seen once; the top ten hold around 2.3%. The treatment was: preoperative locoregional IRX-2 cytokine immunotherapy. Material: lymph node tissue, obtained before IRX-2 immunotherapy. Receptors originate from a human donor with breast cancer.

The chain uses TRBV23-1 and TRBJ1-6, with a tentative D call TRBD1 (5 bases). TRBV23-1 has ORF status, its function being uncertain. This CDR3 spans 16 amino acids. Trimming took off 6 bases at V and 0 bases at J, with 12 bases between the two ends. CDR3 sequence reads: CASSQGVPSYNSPLHF. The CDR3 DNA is TGCGCCAGCAGCCAAGGGGTCCCCTCCTATAATTCACCCCTCCACTTT.

In DNA form, the CDR3 reads TGCGCCAGCAGCTTGGCCGGGACGGATAGGCGTTCGTATGGCTACACCTTC. This encodes CASSLAGTDRRSYGYTF. This chain links TRBV5-1 with TRBJ1-2; a possible D gene is TRBD1 (5 bases). The CDR3 consists of 17 residues. The germline V gene encodes CDR1 SGHRS and CDR2 YFSETQ. V was pared by 0 bases and J by 5 bases, with 20 bases between.

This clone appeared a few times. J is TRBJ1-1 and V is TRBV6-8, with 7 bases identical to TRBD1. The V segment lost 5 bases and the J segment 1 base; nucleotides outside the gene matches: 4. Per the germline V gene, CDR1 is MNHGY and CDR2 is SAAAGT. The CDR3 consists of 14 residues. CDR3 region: CASSEDRRNTEAFF. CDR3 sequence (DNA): TGTGCCAGCAGTGAGGACAGGCGGAACACTGAAGCTTTCTTT.

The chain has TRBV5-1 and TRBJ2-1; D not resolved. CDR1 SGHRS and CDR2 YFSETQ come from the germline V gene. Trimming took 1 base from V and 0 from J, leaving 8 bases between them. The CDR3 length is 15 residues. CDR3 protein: CASSLLRPSYNEQFF. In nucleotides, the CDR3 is TGCGCCAGCAGCTTGTTGCGCCCCTCCTACAATGAGCAGTTCTTC.

CDR3 sequence: CASSPWTGSTYEQYF. CDR3 DNA: TGTGCCAGCAGCCCTTGGACAGGGTCAACCTACGAGCAGTACTTC. This rearrangement joins TRBV11-3 to TRBJ2-7; 8 bases line up with TRBD1. Germline loops: CDR1 SGHNT, CDR2 YENEEA. This CDR3 is built from 15 residues. The V and J ends lost 5 bases and 2 bases, in that order; junction bases with no gene match: 8.

CDR3 bases: TGTGCCAGCAGCTTCGCTGGTGGGACTTCGAACACTGAAGCTTTCTTT. Protein product: CASSFAGGTSNTEAFF. The chain combines TRBV6-8 with TRBJ1-1, with a weak D call TRBD1 (5 bases). V was cut by 6 bases and J by 1 base, with 18 bases left in between. The germline V gene has CDR1 MNHGY and CDR2 SAAAGT. The CDR3 consists of 16 residues.

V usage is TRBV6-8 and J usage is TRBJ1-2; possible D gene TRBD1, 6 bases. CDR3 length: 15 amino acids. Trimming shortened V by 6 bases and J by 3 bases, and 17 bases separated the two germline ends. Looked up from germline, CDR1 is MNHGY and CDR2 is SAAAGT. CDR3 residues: CASSYPSQGDYGYTF. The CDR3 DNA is TGTGCCAGCAGCTACCCGTCACAGGGTGACTATGGCTACACCTTC.

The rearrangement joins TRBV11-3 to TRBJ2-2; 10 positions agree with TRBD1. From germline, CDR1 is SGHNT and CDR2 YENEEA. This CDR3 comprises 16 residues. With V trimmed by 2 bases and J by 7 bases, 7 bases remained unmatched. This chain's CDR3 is CASSLPGTGDIGELFF. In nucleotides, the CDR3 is TGTGCCAGCAGCTTACCCGGGACAGGGGATATCGGGGAGCTGTTTTTT.